The clone carrying this TCR beta chain was seen many times. Its matching antigen is unknown. TCRdb passed the 5' RACE reads through MiXCR, listing each CDR3 protein once. In the table there are more than 25,000 distinct CDR3 sequences, 5% to 6% of which are singletons. The data derive from a study of spatial heterogeneity in lung cancer. Study as a whole: Where present, follow-up PBMC were sequenced a median of about two years after resection. For the average unique TCR and UMI combination, more than 8.5 occurrences appeared in raw reads.

Study results and caveats: Ubiquitous expanded tumor TCRs surfaced in blood more at resection than they did at follow-up.

Time point defined: blood at routine non-recurrence follow-up after resection. Unsorted samples of tumor, nontumor lung or frozen PBMC had their whole RNA sequenced. V shed 2 bases, J shed 6 bases, and the junction held 5 bases outside the gene matches. Germline V gene sequence: CDR1 KGHSH, CDR2 LQKENI. The CDR3 is 15 residues long. The genes are TRBV18 and TRBJ1-5; 9 bases are shared with TRBD1. The source was PBMCs, collected at follow-up. The source of this sequence is a male donor with early-stage non-small cell lung cancer. CDR3 nucleotides: TGTGCCAGCTCACCAGGGACAGGGAAGGGTCAGCCCCAGCATTTT. It yields the protein CASSPGTGKGQPQHF.